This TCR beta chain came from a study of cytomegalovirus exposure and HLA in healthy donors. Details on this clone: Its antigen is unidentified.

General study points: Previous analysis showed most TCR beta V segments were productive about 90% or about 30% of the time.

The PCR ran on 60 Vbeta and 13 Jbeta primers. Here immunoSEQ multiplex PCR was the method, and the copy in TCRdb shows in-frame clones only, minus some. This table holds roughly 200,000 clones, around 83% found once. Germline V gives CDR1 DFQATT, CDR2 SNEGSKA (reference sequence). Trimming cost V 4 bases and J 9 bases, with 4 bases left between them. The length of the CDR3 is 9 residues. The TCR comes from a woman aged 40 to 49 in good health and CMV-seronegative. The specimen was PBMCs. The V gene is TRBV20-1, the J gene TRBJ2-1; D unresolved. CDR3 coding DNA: TGCAGTGCTACGGGTGAGCAGTTCTTC. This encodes CSATGEQFF.